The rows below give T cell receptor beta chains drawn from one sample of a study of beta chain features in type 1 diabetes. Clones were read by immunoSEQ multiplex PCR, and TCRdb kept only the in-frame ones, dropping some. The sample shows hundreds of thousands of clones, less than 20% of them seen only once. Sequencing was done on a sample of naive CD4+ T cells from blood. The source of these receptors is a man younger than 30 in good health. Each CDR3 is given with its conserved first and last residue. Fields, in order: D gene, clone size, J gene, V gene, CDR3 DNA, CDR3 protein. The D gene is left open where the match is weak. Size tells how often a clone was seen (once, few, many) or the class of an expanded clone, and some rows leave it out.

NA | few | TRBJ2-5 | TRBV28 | TGTGCCAGCAGAACGGTCCAAGAGACCCAGTACTTC | CASRTVQETQYF
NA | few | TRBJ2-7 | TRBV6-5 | TGTGCCAGCAGTTACTCCCACACGAGCTCCTACGAGCAGTACTTC | CASSYSHTSSYEQYF
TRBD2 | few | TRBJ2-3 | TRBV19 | TGTGCCAGTAGGGGTGGCGGGACTAACACAGATACGCAGTATTTT | CASRGGGTNTDTQYF
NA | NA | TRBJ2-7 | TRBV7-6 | TGTGCCAGCAGCCCTCAAGGGTTGGGCACCTACGAGCAGTACTTC | CASSPQGLGTYEQYF
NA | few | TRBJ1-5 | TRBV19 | TGTGCCAGTAGTATCCTAACAGGGAACCAGCCCCAGCATTTT | CASSILTGNQPQHF
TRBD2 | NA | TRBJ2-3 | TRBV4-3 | TGCGCCAGCAGCCGGACTAGCGGGGGGGCCTATACGCAGTATTTT | CASSRTSGGAYTQYF
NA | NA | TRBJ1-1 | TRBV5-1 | TGCGCCAGCAGCTTGTCCGGGGCGCCGGGCACTGAAGCTTTCTTT | CASSLSGAPGTEAFF
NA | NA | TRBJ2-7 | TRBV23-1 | TGCGCCAGCAGTCTGTGGGGGAGCTCCTACGAGCAGTACTTC | CASSLWGSSYEQYF
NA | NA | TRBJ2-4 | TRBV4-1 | TGCGCCAGCAGCCAAGTGTCGAACATTCAGTACTTC | CASSQVSNIQYF
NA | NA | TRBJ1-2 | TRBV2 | TGTGCCAGCAGTGACAGAAGTACTAACTATGGCTACACCTTC | CASSDRSTNYGYTF
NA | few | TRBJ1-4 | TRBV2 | TGTGCCAGCAGTGAGCTAGGAAATAATGAAAAACTGTTTTTT | CASSELGNNEKLFF
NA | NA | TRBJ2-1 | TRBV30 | TGTGCCTGGAGTGTACTAGCTTGGGGCACGAATGAGCAGTTCTTC | CAWSVLAWGTNEQFF
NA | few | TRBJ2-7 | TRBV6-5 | TGTGCCAGCAGTCCGACGGGTGCGTACGAGCAGTACTTC | CASSPTGAYEQYF
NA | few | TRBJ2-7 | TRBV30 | TGTGCCTGGAGAAAGGACTTCTCGGTCGGGCAGTACTTC | CAWRKDFSVGQYF
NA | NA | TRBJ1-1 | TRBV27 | TGTGCCAGCAGTTTAAGACACAGACAGCGTCTAAACACTGAAGCTTTCTTT | CASSLRHRQRLNTEAFF
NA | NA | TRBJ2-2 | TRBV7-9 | TGTGCCAGCAGCTCGGGACAAACGAACACCGGGGAGCTGTTTTTT | CASSSGQTNTGELFF
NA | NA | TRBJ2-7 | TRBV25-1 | TGTGCCAGCAGCCCGGGGGGCGTCTCCTACGAGCAGTACTTC | CASSPGGVSYEQYF
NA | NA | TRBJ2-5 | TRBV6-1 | TGTGCCACTAGATCGGCAGGGTTAGGAGAGACCCAGTACTTC | CATRSAGLGETQYF
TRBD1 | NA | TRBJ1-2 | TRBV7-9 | TGTGCCAGCAGCTACAGACAGGGTGCTTTGGATGGCTACACCTTC | CASSYRQGALDGYTF
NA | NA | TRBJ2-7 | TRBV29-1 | TGCAACGTTTTGCGTTCCGGGACCAAGGAGGGAAGACAGTACTTC | CNVLRSGTKEGRQYF
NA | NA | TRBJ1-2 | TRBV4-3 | TGCGCCAGCAGCCAAGAGGTTCGCAGTAACTATGGCTACACCTTC | CASSQEVRSNYGYTF
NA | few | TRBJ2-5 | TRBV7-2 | TGTGCCAGCAGCTTAGAGGTCCGGTGGGGGAGGCGGGAGACCCAGTACTTC | CASSLEVRWGRRETQYF
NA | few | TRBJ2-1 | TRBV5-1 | TGCGCCACCCAGGACCACAATGAGCAGTTCTTC | CATQDHNEQFF
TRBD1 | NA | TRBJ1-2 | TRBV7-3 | TGTGCCAGCAGCCCCACAACTGCGGGACAGAGCCAGGAGTTCAACTATGGCTACACCTTC | CASSPTTAGQSQEFNYGYTF
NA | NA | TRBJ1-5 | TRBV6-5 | TGTGCCAGCAGTCAACAACGGGGGATCCAGCCCCAGCATTTT | CASSQQRGIQPQHF
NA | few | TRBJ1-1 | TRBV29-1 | TGCAGCGTTGAAAGGGGGGGGCGCACTTTCTTT | CSVERGGRTFF